This T cell receptor (beta chain) stems from a study of PD-1 blockade in classical Hodgkin lymphoma. The wider study: The patients were dosed with nivolumab 3 mg/kg, infused intravenously every 2 weeks.

Findings of the study overall: Causes of the repertoire differences remain undefined, possibly disease activity or prior therapy. CD8+ TCR diversity did not rise significantly by C4D1, unlike CD4+. Among the patients, those starting nivolumab under 1 year after ASCT were excluded.

The CDR3 contains 14 residues. V was trimmed by 3 bases and J by 5 bases, leaving 13 bases between them. The germline gives CDR1 KGHSH, CDR2 LQKENI. Assay: immunoSEQ multiplex PCR; the TCRdb copy retains only in-frame clones and omits some. Here the sample spans approximately 6,200 clones, around nine tenths being singletons. Time point denoted: cycle 4 day 1 (C4D1), after 5 to 7 weeks of nivolumab. Every patient had relapsed following autologous stem cell transplantation, and cohorts differed in brentuximab vedotin exposure. Thawed PBMCs were the source of CD4+ T cells, purified by magnetic negative selection. Comments on this clone: Its antigen is unidentified.

The receptor's source is a human donor with classical Hodgkin lymphoma. The chain couples TRBV18 to TRBJ1-1, with a tentative D call TRBD1 (6 bases). The sequences come from CD4+ T cells from blood, collected before the fourth cycle of nivolumab. The CDR3 here is CASSPSRGETEAFF. In nucleotides, the CDR3 is TGTGCCAGCTCACCTTCCAGGGGCGAAACTGAAGCTTTCTTT.